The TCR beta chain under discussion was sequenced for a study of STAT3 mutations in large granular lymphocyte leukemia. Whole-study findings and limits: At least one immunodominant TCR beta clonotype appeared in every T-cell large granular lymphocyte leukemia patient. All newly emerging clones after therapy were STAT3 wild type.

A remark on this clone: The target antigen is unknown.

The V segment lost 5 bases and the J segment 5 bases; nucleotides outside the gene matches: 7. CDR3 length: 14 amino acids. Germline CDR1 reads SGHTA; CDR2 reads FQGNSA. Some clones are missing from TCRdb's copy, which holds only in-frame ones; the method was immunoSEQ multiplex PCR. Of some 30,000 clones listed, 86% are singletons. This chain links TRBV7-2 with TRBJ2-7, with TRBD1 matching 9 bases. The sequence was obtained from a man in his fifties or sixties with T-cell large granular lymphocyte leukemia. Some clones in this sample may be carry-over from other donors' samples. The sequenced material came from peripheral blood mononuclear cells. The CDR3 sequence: CASSLHRGRDEQYF. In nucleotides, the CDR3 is TGTGCCAGCAGCCTTCACAGGGGGCGCGACGAGCAGTACTTC.